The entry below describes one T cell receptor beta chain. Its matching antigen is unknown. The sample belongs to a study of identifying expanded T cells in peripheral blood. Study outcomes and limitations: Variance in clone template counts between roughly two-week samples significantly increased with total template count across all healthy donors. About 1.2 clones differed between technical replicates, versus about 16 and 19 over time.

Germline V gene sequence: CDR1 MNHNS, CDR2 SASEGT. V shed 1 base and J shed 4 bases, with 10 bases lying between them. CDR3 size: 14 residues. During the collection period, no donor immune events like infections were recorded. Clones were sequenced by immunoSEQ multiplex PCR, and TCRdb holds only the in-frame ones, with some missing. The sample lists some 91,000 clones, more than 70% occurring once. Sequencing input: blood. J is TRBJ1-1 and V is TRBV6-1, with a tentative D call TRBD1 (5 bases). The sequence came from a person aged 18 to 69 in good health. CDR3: CASSEGPGGTEAFF. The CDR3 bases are TGTGCCAGCAGTGAAGGTCCCGGGGGCACTGAAGCTTTCTTT.